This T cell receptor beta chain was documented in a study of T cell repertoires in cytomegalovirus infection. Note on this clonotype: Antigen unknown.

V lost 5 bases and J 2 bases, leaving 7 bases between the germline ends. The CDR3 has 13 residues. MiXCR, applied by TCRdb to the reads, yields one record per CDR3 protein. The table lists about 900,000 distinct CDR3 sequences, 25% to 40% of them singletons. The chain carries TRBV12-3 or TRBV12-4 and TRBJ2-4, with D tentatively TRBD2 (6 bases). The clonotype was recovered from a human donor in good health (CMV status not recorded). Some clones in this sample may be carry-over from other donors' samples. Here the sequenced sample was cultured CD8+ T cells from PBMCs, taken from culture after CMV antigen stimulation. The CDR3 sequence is CASSTSTKNIQYF. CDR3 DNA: TGTGCCAGCAGTACTAGCACCAAAAACATTCAGTACTTC.